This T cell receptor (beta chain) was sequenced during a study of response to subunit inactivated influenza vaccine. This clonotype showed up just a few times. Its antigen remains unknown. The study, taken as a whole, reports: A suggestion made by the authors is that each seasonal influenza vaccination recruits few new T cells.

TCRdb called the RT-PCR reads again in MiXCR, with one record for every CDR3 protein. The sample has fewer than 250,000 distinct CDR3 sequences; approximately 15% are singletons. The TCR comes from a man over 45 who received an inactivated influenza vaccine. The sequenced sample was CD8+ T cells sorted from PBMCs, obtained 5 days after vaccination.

DNA for the CDR3: TGTGCCAGCAGCTCCAGCGGGGGGATATCACTAGATACGCAGTATTTT. It specifies CASSSSGGISLDTQYF. J is TRBJ2-3 and V is TRBV5-6, with 9 bases that match TRBD2. CDR1 and CDR2 from the germline V gene are SGHDT and YYEEEE. This CDR3 has 16 amino acids. The ends lost 3 bases at V and 5 bases at J; junction bases unmatched: 10.